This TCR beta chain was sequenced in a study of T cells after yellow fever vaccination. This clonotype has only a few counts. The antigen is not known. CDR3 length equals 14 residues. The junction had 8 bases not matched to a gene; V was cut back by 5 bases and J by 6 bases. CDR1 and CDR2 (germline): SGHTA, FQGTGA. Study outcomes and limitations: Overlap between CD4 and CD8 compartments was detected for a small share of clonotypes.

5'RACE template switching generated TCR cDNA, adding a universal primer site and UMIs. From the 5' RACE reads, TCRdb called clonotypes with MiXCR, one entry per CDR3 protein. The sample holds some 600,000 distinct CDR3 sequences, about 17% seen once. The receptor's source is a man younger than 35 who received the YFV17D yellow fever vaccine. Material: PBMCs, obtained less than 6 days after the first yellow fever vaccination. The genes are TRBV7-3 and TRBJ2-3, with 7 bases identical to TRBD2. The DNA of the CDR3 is TGTGCCAGCAGCGCCCGGGGGGTTAAGGATACGCAGTATTTT. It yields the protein CASSARGVKDTQYF.